Presented here are 13 T cell receptor beta chains from one specimen sequenced in a study of T cell clonality in common variable immunodeficiency. Sequenced by immunoSEQ multiplex PCR; TCRdb stores in-frame clones only, minus some. The sample holds around 52,000 clones, and no clone turns up only once. Input material: peripheral blood mononuclear cells. The receptors stem from a person aged 18 to 75 in good health.

This clone appeared many times. Sequencing ends 3 residues short of the CDR3 end; the germline J gene provides the rest. This same CDR3 is encoded by further DNA sequences in the sample. The V gene is TRBV5-1, the J gene TRBJ2-5; 8 bases align to TRBD2. The CDR3 loop spans 14 amino acids. CDR1 SGHRS and CDR2 YFSETQ come from the germline V gene. After removal of 1 base from V and 5 bases from J, the junction contained 4 bases not matched to a gene. The CDR3 here is CASSLTAGGETQYF. The CDR3 bases that were read are TGCGCCAGCAGCTTGACTGCGGGAGGTGAGACC.

This clone showed up many times. The read gets to within 3 residues of the CDR3 end, and the germline J gene fills in the rest. V usage is TRBV20-1 and J usage is TRBJ2-1; TRBD2 agrees at 12 bases. The J segment lost 9 bases and the V segment lost 2 bases, leaving 11 bases of the junction unmatched. Per the germline V gene, CDR1 is DFQATT and CDR2 is SNEGSKA (reference sequence). The CDR3 totals 16 residues. CDR3 DNA (partial): TGCAGTGCTAGATCCGGGACTAGCGGGTTCATCGGTGAG. It translates to CSARSGTSGFIGE. In full, the CDR3 is CSARSGTSGFIGEQFF.

This clone was seen ten or more times. The read ends 3 residues before the CDR3 terminus; that terminus is restored from the germline J gene. The chain links TRBV12-3 or TRBV12-4 to TRBJ2-3; 7 nucleotides match TRBD1. The CDR3 covers 16 residues. The V gene end was trimmed by 5 bases and the J gene end by 6 bases; junction bases not matched to a gene: 14. The part of the CDR3 DNA that was read is TGTGCCAGCAGTAATGCAGGGGGATCACTTCCCGATACG. Protein sequence: CASSNAGGSLPDT. In full, the CDR3 reads CASSNAGGSLPDTQYF.

This clone was seen only a few times. The read terminates 3 residues before the CDR3 end, so the remaining end is supplied by the germline J gene. The chain joins TRBV20-1 to TRBJ2-5; D possibly corresponds to TRBD1 (6 bases). This CDR3 contains 12 residues. The germline V gene has CDR1 DFQATT and CDR2 SNEGSKA (reference sequence). The V gene lost 4 bases and the J gene lost 5 bases, with 11 bases spanning the gap. CDR3 bases read: TGCAGTGCTACGGACAGAAGGGAGACC. This translates into CSATDRRET. The entire CDR3 protein reads CSATDRRETQYF.

This clone was counted at least ten times. Sequencing ends 3 residues short of the CDR3 end; the germline J gene provides the rest. The V call is TRBV20-1, the J call TRBJ2-4; TRBD2 aligns across 8 bases. CDR3 length equals 15 residues. V shed 0 bases, J shed 6 bases, and the junction held 7 bases outside the gene matches. In germline, CDR1 is DFQATT, CDR2 SNEGSKA (reference sequence). The covered CDR3 bases are TGCAGTGCTAGAGATCGGGGGGGCTCGTTAAACATT. This translates into CSARDRGGSLNI. The CDR3 as a whole reads CSARDRGGSLNIQYF.

This clone has ten or more counts. The read halts 3 residues ahead of the CDR3 end, with the missing end drawn from the germline J gene. The chain uses TRBV20-1 and TRBJ2-1; 11 bases match TRBD2. CDR1 and CDR2 from the germline V gene are DFQATT and SNEGSKA (reference sequence). CDR3 length equals 14 residues. V lost 8 bases and J lost 6; bases outside the gene matches: 9. The DNA read from the CDR3 is TGCAGTCGTTATCGACTAGCGGGACCCAATGAG. Amino acid sequence: CSRYRLAGPNE. The whole CDR3 sequence reads CSRYRLAGPNEQFF.

This clone appeared many times. The CDR3 protein is CASSLAFSGSFTGELFF. The covered CDR3 bases are TGTGCCAGCAGCTTAGCGTTTAGCGGGAGTTTTACCGGGGAG. The V gene is TRBV7-2, the J gene TRBJ2-2; 9 nucleotides match TRBD2. With the read ending 3 residues before the CDR3 end, the germline J gene is used to fill in that end. CDR1 SGHTA and CDR2 FQGNSA come from the germline V gene. V was clipped by 0 bases and J by 5 bases; unmatched bases: 7. This CDR3 spans 17 amino acids.

This clone was seen at least ten times. The CDR3 end lies 3 residues beyond the end of the read and is filled in from the germline J gene. V gene TRBV20-1 combines with J gene TRBJ2-7; D gene uncertain. V was shortened by 0 bases and J by 6 bases, with 9 bases between the two germline ends. This CDR3 is 12 amino acids long. CDR1 is DFQATT and CDR2 is SNEGSKA in the germline V gene (reference sequence). The CDR3 reads CSARDTVLEQYF. The DNA read from the CDR3 is TGCAGTGCTAGAGATACGGTACTCGAG.

This clone was seen ten or more times. One end of the junction does not line up with germline, which may come from a read error. The read falls 3 residues short of the CDR3 end, and the missing part is taken from the germline J gene. This specimen includes other DNA sequences encoding the same CDR3. V usage is TRBV7-9 and J usage is TRBJ1-4; TRBD1 is a possible D gene (6 bases). CDR1 is SEHNR, CDR2 FQNEAQ, per germline (reference sequence). The CDR3 loop spans 14 amino acids. This CDR3 reads CAAAPAGVNEKLFF. Incomplete CDR3 DNA: TGCGCCGCCGCCCCTGCAGGGGTAAATGAAAAA.

Concerning this clone itself: Sequencing ends 3 residues short of the CDR3 end; the germline J gene provides the rest. This chain links TRBV4-2 with TRBJ2-7; D may be TRBD1 (6 bases). Trimming pared 4 bases from V and 4 bases from J, leaving 17 bases between. Germline CDR1 is LGHNA and CDR2 is YNFKEQ. The CDR3 has 15 residues. The CDR3 is CASSPGHTRAYEQYF. CDR3 bases read: TGTGCCAGCAGCCCGGGACATACCAGGGCTTACGAG.

This clone was seen repeatedly, ten times or more. The read halts 3 residues ahead of the CDR3 end, with the missing end drawn from the germline J gene. The rearrangement uses TRBV10-3 and TRBJ1-4; 10 bases match TRBD1. This CDR3 is 13 amino acids long. Trimming removed 6 bases from V and 6 bases from J; junction bases left unmatched: 1. Looked up from germline, CDR1 is ENHRY and CDR2 is SYGVKD. Partial CDR3 DNA: TGTGCCATCAGGGGACAGGGGTATGAAAAA. It encodes CAIRGQGYEK. The whole CDR3 reads CAIRGQGYEKLFF.

There are many counts of this clone. CDR3 amino acids: CAWSGLGLGQPQHF. Incomplete CDR3 DNA: TGTGCCTGGAGTGGTCTGGGGCTGGGTCAGCCC. The V call is TRBV30, the J call TRBJ1-5; D possibly corresponds to TRBD1 (5 bases). The observed sequence ends 3 residues before the CDR3 terminus, with the missing tail filled in from the germline J gene. The CDR3 length is 14 residues. Germline CDR1 is GTSNPN and CDR2 is SVGIG (reference sequence). The germline V and J ends were trimmed by 1 base and 6 bases, with 13 bases remaining between them. The entire variable domain, with the rest obtained from reference TRBV30 and TRBJ1-5, is as follows: SQTIHQWPATLVQPVGSPLSLECTVEGTSNPNLYWYRQAAGRGLQLLFYSVGIGQISSEVPQNLSASRPQDRQFILSSKKLLLSDSGFYLCAWSGLGLGQPQHFGDGTRLSIL.

This clone has a count of ten or more. The read finishes 3 residues shy of the CDR3 end, and the germline J gene is used to complete it. This chain links TRBV12-3 or TRBV12-4 with TRBJ2-3, with 9 bases matching TRBD1. J lost 3 bases, V lost 2 bases, and 3 bases had no gene match. The CDR3 loop spans 15 amino acids. This CDR3 is CASSLLGQGTDTQYF. The part of the CDR3 DNA that was read is TGTGCCAGCAGTTTATTGGGACAGGGTACAGATACG.